The 18 T cell receptor beta chains in this list originate from one sample, sequenced in a study of T cells in localized non-small cell lung cancer. Sequenced by immunoSEQ multiplex PCR; TCRdb stores in-frame clones only, minus some. The sample has 1,400 or so clones, 20% seen once. This sample comprised normal lung tissue next to the tumor, obtained before any cancer treatment. The receptors were sampled from a male donor aged 60 or older with stage I squamous cell lung carcinoma.

This clone is termed medium-sized (0.01 to 0.1%). The V call is TRBV6-8, the J call TRBJ1-1; D call uncertain. V was cut by 5 bases and J by 6 bases, with 10 bases left in between. The CDR3 is 12 residues long. Germline lookup yields CDR1 MNHGY and CDR2 SAAAGT. The DNA of the CDR3 is TGTGCCAGCAGTCCTATCCGGCCTGAAGCTTTCTTT. This translates into CASSPIRPEAFF.

This clone was picked up a small number of times. This rearrangement joins TRBV6-8 to TRBJ2-2; TRBD2 agrees at 7 bases. V dropped 7 bases and J dropped 3; count of bases not matched to a gene: 8. CDR3 length: 15 amino acids. Germline V CDR1 and CDR2: MNHGY, SAAAGT. The CDR3 DNA reads TGTGCCAGCAATCCCGGACTAGGACACACCGGGGAGCTGTTTTTT. Amino acids: CASNPGLGHTGELFF.

DNA for the CDR3: TGTGCCAGCAGTTACTCGTTAGGGGGCAAGAGAGACACTGAAGCTTTCTTT. This encodes CASSYSLGGKRDTEAFF. The chain recombines TRBV6-8 with TRBJ1-1, with 7 bases identical to TRBD1. The ends lost 0 bases at V and 3 bases at J; junction bases unmatched: 10. The germline gives CDR1 MNHGY, CDR2 SAAAGT. The CDR3 extends over 17 amino acids.

This chain links TRBV19 with TRBJ2-6; possible D gene TRBD2, 6 bases. Germline V gene data show CDR1 as LNHDA and CDR2 as SQIVND (reference sequence). Trimming left V 5 bases short and J 2 bases short, with 10 bases between. The CDR3 runs to 15 residues. The CDR3 loop is CASSERRAGANVLTF. DNA for the CDR3: TGTGCCAGTAGTGAAAGGAGGGCTGGGGCCAACGTCCTGACTTTC.

This clone is classed as medium-sized. The V gene is TRBV12-5, the J gene TRBJ1-1; D is possibly TRBD1 (6 bases). The CDR3 sequence is 13 residues long. Germline loops: CDR1 LGHNT, CDR2 FRNRAP. Trimming stripped 1 base from V and 8 bases from J, with 11 bases between. CDR3 DNA: TGTGCTAGTGGTTTGGACAGGGACCCCGAAGCTTTCTTT. Protein sequence: CASGLDRDPEAFF.

The J gene is TRBJ2-7, the V gene TRBV11-3, with 9 bases fitting TRBD2. J gave up 2 bases and V 1 base, and 12 bases lay outside the gene matches. Germline V gene lookup returns CDR1 SGHNT and CDR2 YENEEA. This CDR3 contains 18 residues. The CDR3: CASSLVSGRTSNPYEQYF. The CDR3 coding sequence is TGTGCCAGCAGCTTAGTTAGCGGGAGAACAAGTAATCCCTACGAGCAGTACTTC.

This clone has more than one count but fewer than ten. The chain employs TRBV28 and TRBJ1-2; D not certain. V was trimmed by 3 bases and J by 6 bases, leaving 14 bases between them. CDR3 length: 14 amino acids. Germline V gene data show CDR1 as MDHEN and CDR2 as SYDVKM. CDR3 in amino acids: CASSFVVNKDGYTF. The CDR3, as DNA: TGTGCCAGCAGTTTCGTCGTAAACAAAGATGGCTACACCTTC.

The chain has TRBV18 and TRBJ2-6; possible D gene TRBD1, 6 bases. The CDR3 has 16 amino acids. The germline V and J ends were trimmed by 4 bases and 4 bases, with 14 bases remaining between them. Germline V gene sequence: CDR1 KGHSH, CDR2 LQKENI. The CDR3 bases are TGTGCCAGCTCACTTCCAGGGGCGTCGGGGGCCAACGTCCTGACTTTC. Translated: CASSLPGASGANVLTF.

This chain joins TRBV14 and TRBJ1-1; D is unresolved. This CDR3 comprises 15 residues. Germline V CDR1 and CDR2: SGHDN, FVKESK. V dropped 4 bases and J dropped 3 bases, with 15 bases sitting between them. The DNA of the CDR3 is TGTGCCAGCAGCCCGCTTACTCACAGTGACACTGAAGCTTTCTTT. It yields the protein CASSPLTHSDTEAFF.

V usage is TRBV18 and J usage is TRBJ2-1, with 8 bases identical to TRBD1. Unmatched junction bases numbered 1, after V lost 3 bases and J lost 9 bases. The germline V gene encodes CDR1 KGHSH and CDR2 LQKENI. The CDR3 contains 12 residues. The CDR3 protein is CASSPTGGEQFF. As DNA, the CDR3 is TGTGCCAGCTCACCTACAGGGGGTGAGCAGTTCTTC.

By proportion, this clone is medium-sized (0.01 to 0.1%). This chain connects TRBV4-1 to TRBJ2-2; the D gene is possibly TRBD1 (6 bases). V lost 0 bases to trimming and J lost 5 bases, with 13 bases between them. Germline CDR1 reads MGHRA; CDR2 reads YSYEKL. The CDR3 has 16 residues. CDR3 sequence (DNA): TGCGCCAGCAGCCAAGAATTGGGGACAAAGACCGGGGAGCTGTTTTTT. It is translated as CASSQELGTKTGELFF.

This clone was found a few times. The gene calls are TRBV19 and TRBJ1-5; TRBD1 aligns across 7 bases. V trimming: 5 bases; J trimming: 5 bases; junction bases outside the gene matches: 9. The CDR3 has 15 residues. The germline V gene has CDR1 LNHDA and CDR2 SQIVND (reference sequence). CDR3 bases: TGTGCCAGTAGTCCATGGGACAGAATCGATCAGCCCCAGCATTTT. Protein product: CASSPWDRIDQPQHF.

In its sample, this clone was seen a few times. The J gene is TRBJ1-3, the V gene TRBV11-3; D unclear. The germline CDR1 and CDR2 sequences are SGHNT and YENEEA. V was cut by 3 bases and J by 0 bases, with 9 bases left in between. This CDR3 has 15 residues. The CDR3 DNA reads TGTGCCAGCAGCTTGGAACCGATCTCTGGAAACACCATATATTTT. Translating it yields CASSLEPISGNTIYF.

This chain joins TRBV29-1 and TRBJ1-2; a weak D match, TRBD1 (6 bases). The ends were cut back, 3 bases at V and 8 bases at J, with 13 bases in the middle. CDR1 SQVTM and CDR2 ANQGSEA come from the germline V gene. The CDR3 contains 12 residues. The CDR3 DNA reads TGCAGCGTTGAGCTCACAGGGAAAGGCTACACCTTC. Its protein product is CSVELTGKGYTF.

The chain employs TRBV28 and TRBJ2-2; no clear D. Germline CDR1 and CDR2: MDHEN and SYDVKM. The CDR3 is 14 amino acids. The V end was cut by 7 bases, the J end by 2 bases, with 11 bases between. CDR3 nucleotide sequence: TGTGCCAGCAATGAGAGGTACAACACCGGGGAGCTGTTTTTT. Translating gives CASNERYNTGELFF.

This clone qualifies as medium-sized (0.01 to 0.1%). J is TRBJ1-1 and V is TRBV6-8; 10 positions match TRBD1. The CDR3 has 15 amino acids. Germline V gene data show CDR1 as MNHGY and CDR2 as SAAAGT. J lost 9 bases, V lost 8 bases, and 15 bases had no gene match. CDR3 protein: CASQLFRDRGVKAFF. For the CDR3, the DNA is TGTGCCAGCCAATTATTCCGGGACAGGGGAGTAAAAGCTTTCTTT.

This clone is medium-sized by share. The chain joins TRBV6-8 to TRBJ2-7; TRBD2 agrees at 7 bases. This CDR3 has 13 residues. V shed 6 bases and J 4 bases; nucleotides not matched to a gene: 6. Germline loops: CDR1 MNHGY, CDR2 SAAAGT. The chain's CDR3 is CASRKGLTYEQYF. The CDR3, as DNA: TGTGCCAGCAGGAAGGGACTAACGTACGAGCAGTACTTC.

The V and J genes are TRBV19 and TRBJ1-1, with D maybe TRBD1 (5 bases). V lost 7 bases and J 0 bases, leaving 18 bases between the germline ends. This CDR3 is 16 amino acids long. Germline V gene data show CDR1 as LNHDA and CDR2 as SQIVND (reference sequence). The CDR3 DNA reads TGTGCCAGTACGACTGGGCCAGGGAAGATGAACACTGAAGCTTTCTTT. Amino acid sequence: CASTTGPGKMNTEAFF.